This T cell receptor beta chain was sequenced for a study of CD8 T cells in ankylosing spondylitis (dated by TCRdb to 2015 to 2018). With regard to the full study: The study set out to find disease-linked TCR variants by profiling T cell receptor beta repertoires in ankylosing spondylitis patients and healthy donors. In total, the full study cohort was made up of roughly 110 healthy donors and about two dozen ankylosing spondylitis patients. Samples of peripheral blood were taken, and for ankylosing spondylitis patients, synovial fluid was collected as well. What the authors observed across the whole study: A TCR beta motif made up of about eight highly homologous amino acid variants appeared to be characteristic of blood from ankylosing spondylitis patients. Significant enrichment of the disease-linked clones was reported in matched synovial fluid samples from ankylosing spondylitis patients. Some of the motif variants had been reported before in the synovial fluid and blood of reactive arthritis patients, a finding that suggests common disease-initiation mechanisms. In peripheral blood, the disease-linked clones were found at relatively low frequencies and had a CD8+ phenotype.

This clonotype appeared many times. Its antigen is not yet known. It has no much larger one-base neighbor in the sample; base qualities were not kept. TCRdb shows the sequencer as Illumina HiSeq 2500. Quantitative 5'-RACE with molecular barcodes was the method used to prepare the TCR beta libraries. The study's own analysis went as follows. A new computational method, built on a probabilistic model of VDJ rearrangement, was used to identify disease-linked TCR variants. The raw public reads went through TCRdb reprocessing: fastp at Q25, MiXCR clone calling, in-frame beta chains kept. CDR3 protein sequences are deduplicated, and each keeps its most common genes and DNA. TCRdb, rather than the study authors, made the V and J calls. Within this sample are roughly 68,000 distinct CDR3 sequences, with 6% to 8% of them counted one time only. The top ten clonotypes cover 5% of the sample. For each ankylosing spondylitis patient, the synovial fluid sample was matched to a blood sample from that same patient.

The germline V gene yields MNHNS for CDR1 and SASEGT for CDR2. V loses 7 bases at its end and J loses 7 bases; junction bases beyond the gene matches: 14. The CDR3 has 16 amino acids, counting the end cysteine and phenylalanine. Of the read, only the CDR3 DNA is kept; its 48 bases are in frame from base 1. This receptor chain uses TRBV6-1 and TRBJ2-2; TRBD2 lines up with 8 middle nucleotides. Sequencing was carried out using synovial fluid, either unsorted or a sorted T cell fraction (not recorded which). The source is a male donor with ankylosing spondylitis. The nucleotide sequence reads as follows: TGTGCCAGCACCGTCCCGCGGGGACTAGGCGTCGGGGAGCTGTTTTTT. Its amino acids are CASTVPRGLGVGELFF.